Listed below are T cell receptor beta chains from one sample, sequenced in a study of blood T cell repertoires in COVID-19. Clones were read by immunoSEQ multiplex PCR, and TCRdb kept only the in-frame ones, dropping some. The sample contains a few hundred thousand clones, 92% of which appear only once. Material for sequencing was PBMCs or T cells enriched from blood (not recorded which). The receptors come from a woman aged 30 to 39 who had recovered from COVID-19. The conserved cysteine and the conserved F or W are not part of the CDR3 here. The D gene is left open where the match is weak.

D gene: TRBD1
CDR3 length: 11
V gene: TRBV14
CDR3 protein: ASSQDRESPLH

D gene: TRBD1
CDR3 length: 12
V gene: TRBV19
CDR3 protein: ASSNRGTQETQY

D gene: TRBD2
CDR3 length: 13
V gene: TRBV3-1/TRBV3-2
CDR3 protein: ASSQDSGGEGEQF

D gene: NA
CDR3 length: 13
V gene: TRBV6-5
CDR3 protein: ASHQFLGDYNEQF

D gene: NA
CDR3 length: 12
V gene: TRBV14
CDR3 protein: ASSFGYGTGELF

D gene: TRBD2
CDR3 length: 13
V gene: TRBV27
CDR3 protein: ASSTLAVSYNEQF

D gene: NA
CDR3 length: 13
V gene: TRBV5-8
CDR3 protein: ASSLLEASTDTQY

D gene: TRBD1
CDR3 length: 14
V gene: TRBV2
CDR3 protein: ASSLPGQGANSPLH

D gene: NA
CDR3 length: 9
V gene: TRBV3-1/TRBV3-2
CDR3 protein: ASTLTYEQY

D gene: TRBD1
CDR3 length: 13
V gene: TRBV14
CDR3 protein: ASSQGAGGNSPLH

D gene: TRBD1
CDR3 length: 12
V gene: TRBV6-5
CDR3 protein: ASSTGGAGTEAF

D gene: NA
CDR3 length: 11
V gene: TRBV10-3
CDR3 protein: AIRQAASYEQY

D gene: TRBD2
CDR3 length: 17
V gene: TRBV5-1
CDR3 protein: ASSLSRSGLAANTGELF

D gene: TRBD2
CDR3 length: 13
V gene: TRBV6-5
CDR3 protein: ASRGLAGPYNEQF

D gene: TRBD2
CDR3 length: 14
V gene: TRBV7-2
CDR3 protein: ASSVRLAGNGETQY

D gene: NA
CDR3 length: 12
V gene: TRBV5-1
CDR3 protein: ASGPFGGDYEQY

D gene: NA
CDR3 length: 15
V gene: TRBV23-1
CDR3 protein: ANIRSTVSSYNSPLH

D gene: TRBD1
CDR3 length: 11
V gene: TRBV2
CDR3 protein: ACRTGSNTEAF

D gene: NA
CDR3 length: 15
V gene: TRBV7-2
CDR3 protein: ASSYLNRRGSYNEQF

D gene: NA
CDR3 length: 11
V gene: TRBV12-3/TRBV12-4
CDR3 protein: ASSSWGDNEQY

D gene: TRBD2
CDR3 length: 12
V gene: TRBV6-5
CDR3 protein: ASSWGGRAYEQY

D gene: TRBD1
CDR3 length: 13
V gene: TRBV7-6
CDR3 protein: ASSKGVGGEGKLF

D gene: TRBD1
CDR3 length: 12
V gene: TRBV18
CDR3 protein: ASSPGQGNTEAF

D gene: TRBD1
CDR3 length: 11
V gene: TRBV4-1
CDR3 protein: ASSTQGAGELF

D gene: TRBD2
CDR3 length: 17
V gene: TRBV28
CDR3 protein: ASSFPGLAGGPAFNEQF

D gene: TRBD1
CDR3 length: 11
V gene: TRBV5-4
CDR3 protein: ASSTGTDGEQY

D gene: NA
CDR3 length: 14
V gene: TRBV4-1
CDR3 protein: ASSQVNLVEADTQY

D gene: TRBD2
CDR3 length: 13
V gene: TRBV4-3
CDR3 protein: ASSQGAGGGAGQF

D gene: NA
CDR3 length: 15
V gene: TRBV25-1
CDR3 protein: ASSDFLMGGDTGELF

D gene: NA
CDR3 length: 11
V gene: TRBV19
CDR3 protein: ASSIQGQETQY

D gene: TRBD1
CDR3 length: 14
V gene: TRBV15
CDR3 protein: ATSRTDRVSYNEQF

D gene: NA
CDR3 length: 13
V gene: TRBV12-1
CDR3 protein: ASSPTGNRDYEQY

D gene: NA
CDR3 length: 12
V gene: TRBV28
CDR3 protein: ASRLAKTNYGYT

D gene: TRBD2
CDR3 length: 14
V gene: TRBV28
CDR3 protein: ASSPGTSGGIYEQY

D gene: NA
CDR3 length: 12
V gene: TRBV5-1
CDR3 protein: ASSLTGKIDEQY

D gene: TRBD1
CDR3 length: 15
V gene: TRBV5-1
CDR3 protein: ASSAGIRDRGQGGYT

D gene: TRBD2
CDR3 length: 15
V gene: TRBV3-1/TRBV3-2
CDR3 protein: ASSSFPSGGAANEQF

D gene: NA
CDR3 length: 11
V gene: TRBV30
CDR3 protein: AWSGGGNEKLF

D gene: TRBD1
CDR3 length: 13
V gene: TRBV9
CDR3 protein: ASSTSGTASYEQY

D gene: NA
CDR3 length: 13
V gene: TRBV5-5
CDR3 protein: ASSLLRENTGELF